These T cell receptor beta chains were read from a single sample in a study of regulatory T cells in long-lasting Graves disease. TCRdb used MiXCR to reprocess the multiplex PCR reads, holding one entry per CDR3 protein. The data hold 350,000 to 450,000 distinct CDR3 sequences, with over 14% observed a single time. This same sample was also part of a study on T cells in Graves' hyperthyroidism and ophthalmopathy.

The sequencing here drew on peripheral blood mononuclear cells (PBMCs), taken at new diagnosis, from a patient treated with antithyroid drugs. The source is a woman aged 40 to 50 with Graves disease. Each CDR3 is given with its conserved first and last residue. D genes are given only for firm matches. A clone size is listed for some rows: how often the clone was seen (once, few, many), or a class if it is expanded.

d_call clone_size j_call v_call cdr3_aa cdr3_nt
- - TRBJ1-2 TRBV20-1 CSARDEEEDGYTF TGCAGTGCTAGAGATGAGGAGGAGGATGGCTACACCTTC
- few TRBJ2-3 TRBV12-3/TRBV12-4 CASSLLGRPQYF TGTGCCAGCAGTTTGTTGGGGAGACCGCAGTATTTT
TRBD1 - TRBJ1-2 TRBV29-1 CSVERQGYYGYTF TGCAGCGTTGAAAGACAGGGCTACTATGGCTACACCTTC
TRBD2 - TRBJ2-1 TRBV6-8 CASRLAGGEGSYNEQFF TGTGCCAGCCGGCTAGCGGGAGGGGAGGGCTCCTACAATGAGCAGTTCTTC
- many TRBJ1-2 TRBV10-3 CAISEPTIHYGYTF TGTGCCATCAGTGAGCCGACTATCCACTATGGCTACACCTTC
TRBD2 many TRBJ2-1 TRBV7-2 CASSDPGLADSSYNEQFF TGTGCCAGCAGCGACCCGGGACTAGCGGACAGCTCCTACAATGAGCAGTTCTTC
- many TRBJ2-1 TRBV5-1 CASSLATRMGEDPSYNEQFF TGCGCCAGCAGCTTGGCCACTAGAATGGGCGAGGACCCCTCCTACAATGAGCAGTTCTTC
- - TRBJ1-3 TRBV9 CASSVDLGRGNTIYF TGTGCCAGCAGCGTAGACCTTGGCAGGGGAAACACCATATATTTT
TRBD1 many TRBJ2-7 TRBV30 CAWETGTGTEQYF TGTGCCTGGGAAACCGGGACAGGGACCGAGCAGTACTTC
- many TRBJ2-1 TRBV7-8 CASSADFSFGNEQFF TGTGCCAGCAGCGCCGACTTCTCCTTTGGCAATGAGCAGTTCTTC
- - TRBJ2-7 TRBV27 CASTGHSVALEDEQYF TGTGCCAGCACGGGACATAGCGTCGCGTTAGAAGACGAGCAGTACTTC
- many TRBJ2-7 TRBV20-1 CSAPQGSSGGLPYEQYF TGCAGTGCCCCACAGGGTTCCTCTGGAGGTCTGCCCTACGAGCAGTACTTC
TRBD2 - TRBJ2-7 TRBV10-3 CATLAGEIDEQYF TGTGCCACCCTAGCGGGAGAAATCGACGAGCAGTACTTC
TRBD2 - TRBJ2-7 TRBV20-1 CNARDGGLAGVYHEQYF TGCAATGCTAGAGATGGGGGCCTAGCGGGAGTTTACCACGAGCAGTACTTC
TRBD2 - TRBJ2-3 TRBV6-2/TRBV6-3 CASSYPLAGVTSTDTQYF TGTGCCAGCAGTTACCCTCTAGCGGGAGTCACTAGCACAGATACGCAGTATTTT
- many TRBJ2-5 TRBV6-1 CASRLQGLGGETQYF TGTGCCAGCAGGTTACAGGGACTTGGCGGCGAGACCCAGTACTTC
- many TRBJ2-3 TRBV6-2/TRBV6-3 CASSYKPGGGAEDTQYF TGTGCCAGCAGTTACAAGCCTGGAGGGGGGGCGGAAGATACGCAGTATTTT
TRBD1 few TRBJ2-7 TRBV20-1 CSARDRGTGGDEQYF TGCAGTGCTAGAGATCGAGGGACAGGGGGCGACGAGCAGTACTTC
- - TRBJ1-1 TRBV25-1 CASSPWGGDTEAFF TGTGCCAGCAGTCCCTGGGGGGGGGACACTGAAGCTTTCTTT
- - TRBJ2-7 TRBV10-3 CAISDLYEQYF TGTGCCATCAGTGATCTTTACGAGCAGTACTTC
TRBD2 - TRBJ2-5 TRBV12-3/TRBV12-4 CASSFRLAGVETQYF TGTGCCAGCAGTTTCAGACTAGCGGGAGTTGAGACCCAGTACTTC
TRBD1 - TRBJ1-2 TRBV7-9 CASSHSPGQTYGYTF TGTGCCAGCAGCCATTCTCCGGGACAGACCTATGGCTACACCTTC
- few TRBJ1-1 TRBV20-1 CSARQGPTEAFF TGCAGTGCTAGACAAGGACCCACTGAAGCTTTCTTT
- - TRBJ1-1 TRBV4-2 CASSQDLEEGNTEAFF TGTGCCAGCAGCCAAGATTTAGAGGAGGGGAACACTGAAGCTTTCTTT
- many TRBJ2-7 TRBV7-2 CASSLLDGLGVSYEQYF TGTGCCAGCAGCTTACTCGATGGTCTCGGGGTGTCCTACGAGCAGTACTTC
- many TRBJ1-6 TRBV4-3 CASSQGGYNSPLHF TGCGCCAGCAGCCAAGGGGGTTATAATTCACCCCTCCACTTT
TRBD1 many TRBJ2-5 TRBV29-1 CSVEPGGEETQYF TGCAGCGTTGAGCCAGGGGGTGAGGAGACCCAGTACTTC
TRBD1 - TRBJ2-5 TRBV25-1 CASSESGQGLETQYF TGTGCCAGCAGTGAGTCGGGACAGGGCTTAGAGACCCAGTACTTC
- few TRBJ1-2 TRBV9 CASSRRGDSTDGYTF TGTGCCAGCAGCCGTCGGGGTGATTCAACTGATGGCTACACCTTC
- many TRBJ1-4 TRBV9 CASSADGNEKLFF TGTGCCAGCAGCGCGGACGGTAATGAAAAACTGTTTTTT
TRBD2 many TRBJ2-3 TRBV20-1 CSARRGLAGGADTQYF TGCAGTGCTAGACGGGGACTAGCGGGAGGGGCAGATACGCAGTATTTT
TRBD2 few TRBJ2-2 TRBV18 CASSPGLAVMNTGELFF TGTGCCAGCTCACCAGGGCTAGCGGTTATGAACACCGGGGAGCTGTTTTTT
- many TRBJ2-1 TRBV28 CASSPADNYNEQFF TGTGCCAGCAGTCCAGCGGACAACTACAATGAGCAGTTCTTC
- many TRBJ2-7 TRBV6-2/TRBV6-3 CASSYFPSANSYEQYF TGTGCCAGCAGTTACTTTCCCTCTGCGAACTCCTACGAGCAGTACTTC
- - TRBJ1-5 TRBV6-9 CASSYSRRPNQPQHF TGTGCCAGCAGTTACTCCCGACGGCCTAATCAGCCCCAGCATTTT
- many TRBJ2-7 TRBV11-2 CASSPQGSSYEQYF TGTGCCAGCAGTCCCCAGGGTAGCTCCTACGAGCAGTACTTC
- many TRBJ2-7 TRBV11-2 CATLLGEAFNEQYF TGTGCCACCCTCTTGGGGGAGGCTTTTAACGAGCAGTACTTC
- many TRBJ2-7 TRBV7-3 CAREGGSYEQYF TGTGCCAGGGAGGGGGGATCCTACGAGCAGTACTTC
TRBD2 - TRBJ2-7 TRBV25-1 CASSDLGLAGGRQYF TGTGCCAGCAGTGATTTGGGACTAGCGGGAGGAAGGCAGTACTTC
- - TRBJ1-6 TRBV30 CAWSTGHSPLHF TGTGCCTGGAGTACAGGGCATTCACCCCTCCACTTT
TRBD2 - TRBJ2-1 TRBV19 CASSSDSGRGNEQFF TGTGCCAGTAGCTCGGATAGCGGGAGGGGCAATGAGCAGTTCTTC